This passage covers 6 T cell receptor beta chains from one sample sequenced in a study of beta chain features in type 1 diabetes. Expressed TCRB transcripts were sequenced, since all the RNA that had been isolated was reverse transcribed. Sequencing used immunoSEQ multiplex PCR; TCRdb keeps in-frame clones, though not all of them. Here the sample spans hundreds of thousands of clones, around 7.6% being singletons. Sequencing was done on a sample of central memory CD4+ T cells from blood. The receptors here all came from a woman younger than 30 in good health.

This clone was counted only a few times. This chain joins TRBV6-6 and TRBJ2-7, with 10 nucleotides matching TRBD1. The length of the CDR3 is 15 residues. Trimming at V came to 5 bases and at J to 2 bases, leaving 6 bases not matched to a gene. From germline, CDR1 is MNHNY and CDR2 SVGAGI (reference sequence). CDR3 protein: CASSPPGTGAYEQYF. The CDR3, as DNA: TGTGCCAGCAGTCCCCCCGGGACAGGGGCCTACGAGCAGTACTTC.

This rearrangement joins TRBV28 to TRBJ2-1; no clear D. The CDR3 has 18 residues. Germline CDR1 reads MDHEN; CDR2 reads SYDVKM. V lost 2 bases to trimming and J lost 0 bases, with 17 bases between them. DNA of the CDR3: TGTGCCAGCAGTTTACGGGTCCCACGAGACAACTCCTACAATGAGCAGTTCTTC. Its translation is CASSLRVPRDNSYNEQFF.

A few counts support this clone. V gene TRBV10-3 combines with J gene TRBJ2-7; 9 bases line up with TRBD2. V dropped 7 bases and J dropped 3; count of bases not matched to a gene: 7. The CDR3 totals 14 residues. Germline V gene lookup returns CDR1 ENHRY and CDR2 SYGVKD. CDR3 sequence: CAITAGGTIYEQYF. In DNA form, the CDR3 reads TGTGCCATCACAGCGGGAGGCACTATCTACGAGCAGTACTTC.

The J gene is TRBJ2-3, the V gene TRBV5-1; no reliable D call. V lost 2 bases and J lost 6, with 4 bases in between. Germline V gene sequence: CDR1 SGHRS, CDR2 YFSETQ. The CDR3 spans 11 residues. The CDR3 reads CASSFADTQYF. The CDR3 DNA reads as TGCGCCAGCAGCTTCGCCGATACGCAGTATTTT.

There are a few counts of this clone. Here the CDR3 reads CASRPDRDWITRVETQYF. DNA of the CDR3: TGTGCCAGCAGGCCCGACCGGGATTGGATAACAAGGGTAGAGACCCAGTACTTC. This chain joins TRBV28 and TRBJ2-5; maybe TRBD2 (5 bases). The germline V gene has CDR1 MDHEN and CDR2 SYDVKM. V was pared by 6 bases and J by 4 bases, with 27 bases between. This CDR3 has 18 amino acids.

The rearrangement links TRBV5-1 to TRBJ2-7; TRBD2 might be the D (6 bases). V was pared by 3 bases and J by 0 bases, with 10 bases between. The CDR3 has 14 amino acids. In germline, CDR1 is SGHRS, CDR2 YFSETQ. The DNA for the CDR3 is TGCGCCAGCAGCTGGGCCGGGGGCTCCTACGAGCAGTACTTC. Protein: CASSWAGGSYEQYF.